Listed below are T cell receptor beta chains from one sample, sequenced in a study of T cell repertoires in cytomegalovirus infection. MiXCR, run by TCRdb on the reads, gives a single entry per CDR3 protein. Here the sample spans about 890,000 distinct CDR3 sequences, around 30% being singletons. These receptors have no known antigen. The sample here was cultured CD8+ T cells from PBMCs, taken from culture after CMV antigen stimulation. The receptors stem from a human donor in good health (CMV status not recorded). Some clones in this sample may be carry-over from other donors' samples. CDR3s include the opening cysteine and the closing phenylalanine or tryptophan. D genes are given only for firm matches. Only some rows state a clone size, as once, few, many or a class for expanded clones.

CDR3	DNA	V	size	J	D
CASSPPRTGGPYNEQFF	TGTGCCAGCAGTCCGCCAAGGACAGGGGGTCCCTACAATGAGCAGTTCTTC	TRBV12-3/TRBV12-4	many	TRBJ2-1	TRBD1
CATTDRAYTEAFF	TGTGCCACTACAGACAGGGCTTACACTGAAGCTTTCTTT	TRBV7-9	many	TRBJ1-1	TRBD1
CASSSFGRTTDTQYF	TGTGCCAGCTCCTCCTTCGGACGGACCACAGATACGCAGTATTTT	TRBV27	once	TRBJ2-3	.
CASSLNTGKNTGELFF	TGTGCCAGCAGCTTAAACACAGGAAAAAACACCGGGGAGCTGTTTTTT	TRBV7-3	.	TRBJ2-2	.
CASSWGGLAGATYEQYF	TGCGCCAGCAGCTGGGGGGGACTAGCGGGGGCCACCTACGAGCAGTACTTC	TRBV5-1	.	TRBJ2-7	TRBD2
CASTRKGQGALRTEAFF	TGTGCCAGCACTAGGAAGGGGCAGGGGGCATTGAGAACTGAAGCTTTCTTT	TRBV2	.	TRBJ1-1	TRBD1
CASSSLGTGKYNEQFF	TGTGCCAGCAGCTCTCTCGGGACAGGGAAGTACAATGAGCAGTTCTTC	TRBV7-2	many	TRBJ2-1	TRBD1
CASKGTGSTDTQYF	TGCGCCAGCAAAGGGACCGGCAGCACAGATACGCAGTATTTT	TRBV5-1	.	TRBJ2-3	.
CASSQALPAGGTDTQYF	TGCGCCAGCAGCCAAGCCCTACCGGCGGGGGGCACAGATACGCAGTATTTT	TRBV4-3	.	TRBJ2-3	TRBD2
CASSLSGRNEQFF	TGTGCCAGCAGTTTATCGGGGCGCAATGAGCAGTTCTTC	TRBV27	many	TRBJ2-1	.
CASSSPGLRNTEAFF	TGTGCCAGCAGTTCCCCGGGACTCCGGAACACTGAAGCTTTCTTT	TRBV27	.	TRBJ1-1	.
CASSQDRRTGGNSPLHF	TGCGCCAGCAGCCAAGATAGGAGAACAGGCGGAAATTCACCCCTCCACTTT	TRBV4-1	.	TRBJ1-6	.
CASSLAYGGTGELFF	TGTGCCAGCAGCTTAGCCTACGGGGGGACCGGGGAGCTGTTTTTT	TRBV7-8	many	TRBJ2-2	TRBD2
CASSPARRGRDAFF	TGTGCCAGCAGCCCAGCCCGCCGGGGGAGGGACGCTTTCTTT	TRBV13	many	TRBJ1-1	.
CATSDVETDQPQHF	TGTGCCACCAGTGACGTCGAGACAGATCAGCCCCAGCATTTT	TRBV24-1	.	TRBJ1-5	.
CASGLGLEVTDGYTF	TGTGCTAGTGGTTTAGGACTCGAAGTAACAGACGGCTACACCTTC	TRBV12-5	.	TRBJ1-2	.
CASSFNYEAFF	TGTGCCAGCAGCTTTAATTATGAAGCTTTCTTT	TRBV7-9	few	TRBJ1-1	.
CASSLNYNEQFF	TGCGCCAGCAGCCTAAACTACAATGAGCAGTTCTTC	TRBV12-3/TRBV12-4	many	TRBJ2-1	.
CASSPLLITGAGYGYTF	TGTGCCAGCAGTCCCCTACTGATCACAGGGGCGGGCTATGGCTACACCTTC	TRBV12-3/TRBV12-4	few	TRBJ1-2	TRBD1
CSARGATENTEAFF	TGCAGCGCTCGAGGGGCGACGGAGAACACTGAAGCTTTCTTT	TRBV29-1	.	TRBJ1-1	.
CASSHISTDTQYF	TGTGCCAGCAGCCATATCAGCACAGATACGCAGTATTTT	TRBV3-1	.	TRBJ2-3	.